This entry lists 32 T cell receptor beta chains sequenced from one sample in a study of blood T cell repertoires in COVID-19. The method was immunoSEQ multiplex PCR; TCRdb's version includes in-frame clones alone and lacks a portion of them. The data show fewer than 80,000 clones, approximately 90% seen once. Material for sequencing was peripheral blood. Receptors were obtained from a human donor in a cohort sampled during active COVID-19.

This chain joins TRBV5-1 and TRBJ1-2, with D possibly matching TRBD1 (5 bases). The V end lost 0 bases, the J end lost 3 bases, and 27 bases lay between the germline ends. The CDR3 sequence is 20 residues long. In germline, CDR1 is SGHRS, CDR2 YFSETQ. The CDR3 coding sequence is TGCGCCAGCAGCTTGGCCCTTGACAGCCCGACCGAAAGGATTCACTATGGCTACACCTTC. Translating it yields CASSLALDSPTERIHYGYTF.

J is TRBJ1-2 and V is TRBV30; no definite D call. Germline V gene data show CDR1 as GTSNPN and CDR2 as SVGIG (reference sequence). The CDR3 is 13 residues long. Trimming stripped 5 bases from V and 0 bases from J, with 10 bases between. The CDR3 nucleotides are TGTGCCTGGGCGCGAGGGTCTAACTATGGCTACACCTTC. Protein sequence: CAWARGSNYGYTF.

The V gene is TRBV6-5, the J gene TRBJ1-1, with a weak D call TRBD1 (5 bases). Deletions cut 4 bases from V and 10 bases from J, with 16 bases between. The germline V gene encodes CDR1 MNHEY and CDR2 SVGAGI. The CDR3 contains 13 residues. The CDR3 reads CASSSTPTRGAFF. The CDR3 bases are TGTGCCAGCAGTTCCACCCCTACAAGGGGAGCTTTCTTT.

CDR3 amino acids: CASSRAGVDSYEQYF. CDR3 DNA: TGCGCCAGCAGCCGAGCGGGGGTCGACTCCTACGAGCAGTACTTC. The gene calls are TRBV5-1 and TRBJ2-7; 8 nucleotides align to TRBD2. The CDR3 sequence is 15 residues long. Germline assignment: CDR1 SGHRS and CDR2 YFSETQ. Trimming removed 4 bases from V and 0 bases from J; junction bases left unmatched: 6.

The chain joins TRBV6-5 to TRBJ2-1; TRBD2 might be the D (5 bases). The CDR3 is made up of 15 amino acids. CDR1 is MNHEY, CDR2 SVGAGI, per germline. The V end was cut by 3 bases, the J end by 8 bases, with 17 bases between. This CDR3 reads CASSYGGLLEDEQFF. In DNA form, the CDR3 reads TGTGCCAGCAGTTATGGAGGCCTACTCGAGGATGAGCAGTTCTTC.

The genes are TRBV5-1 and TRBJ1-1, with a possible D match to TRBD1 (6 bases). CDR3 length equals 15 residues. Trimming stripped 0 bases from V and 2 bases from J, with 11 bases between. Germline V gene data show CDR1 as SGHRS and CDR2 as YFSETQ. CDR3 nucleotide sequence: TGCGCCAGCAGCTTGGCACAGGGCTTAAACACTGAAGCTTTCTTT. Amino acids: CASSLAQGLNTEAFF.

This clone was recorded a few times. The genes are TRBV6-5 and TRBJ1-5, with 9 bases fitting TRBD1. CDR3 length: 13 residues. V shed 10 bases and J 4 bases; nucleotides not matched to a gene: 5. The germline V gene encodes CDR1 MNHEY and CDR2 SVGAGI. CDR3 in amino acids: CATSTGGNQPQHF. The CDR3 nucleotides read TGTGCCACCTCGACAGGGGGTAATCAGCCCCAGCATTTT.

The chain employs TRBV4-2 and TRBJ2-2, with TRBD2 identical over 13 bases. V shed 5 bases and J 4 bases; nucleotides not matched to a gene: 7. The germline V gene encodes CDR1 LGHNA and CDR2 YNFKEQ. CDR3 size: 17 residues. The CDR3 spells CASSTGLAGAGTGELFF. The CDR3 region has the DNA TGTGCCAGCAGCACAGGACTAGCGGGAGCAGGCACCGGGGAGCTGTTTTTT.

V usage is TRBV19 and J usage is TRBJ1-5; a possible D gene is TRBD1 (5 bases). Deletions cut 1 base from V and 7 bases from J, with 14 bases between. CDR1 LNHDA and CDR2 SQIVND come from the germline V gene (reference sequence). The CDR3 loop spans 15 amino acids. The CDR3 DNA is TGTGCCAGTAGTATAGGCTTGGGGGGGAACCAGCCCCAGCATTTT. Its translation is CASSIGLGGNQPQHF. Full variable domain (outside the CDR3, taken from reference TRBV19 and TRBJ1-5): DGGITQSPKYLFRKEGQNVTLSCEQNLNHDAMYWYRQDPGQGLRLIYYSQIVNDFQKGDIAEGYSVSREKKESFPLTVTSAQKNPTAFYLCASSIGLGGNQPQHFGDGTRLSIL.

The chain couples TRBV5-1 to TRBJ2-3; 7 nucleotides agree with TRBD1. The J segment lost 1 base and the V segment lost 4 bases, leaving 6 bases of the junction unmatched. This CDR3 has 15 residues. Germline lookup yields CDR1 SGHRS and CDR2 YFSETQ. The CDR3 spells CASSTNRGGTDTQYF. CDR3 DNA: TGCGCCAGCAGCACCAACAGGGGTGGCACAGATACGCAGTATTTT.

The chain has TRBV19 and TRBJ2-7, with D possibly being TRBD2 (6 bases). The CDR3 runs 15 residues. Trimming pared 3 bases from V and 0 bases from J, leaving 12 bases between. Germline values: CDR1 LNHDA, CDR2 SQIVND (reference sequence). CDR3 in DNA: TGTGCCAGTAGTATCCCCGGAGGGAGCTCCTACGAGCAGTACTTC. This gives the protein CASSIPGGSSYEQYF.

The rearrangement uses TRBV10-3 and TRBJ2-3, with D possibly matching TRBD2 (5 bases). The CDR3 extends over 11 amino acids. V was shortened by 4 bases and J by 6 bases, with 5 bases between the two germline ends. Germline V gives CDR1 ENHRY, CDR2 SYGVKD. CDR3 sequence reads: CAISGGDTQYF. The CDR3 bases are TGTGCCATCAGTGGAGGGGATACGCAGTATTTT.

The chain links TRBV6-1 to TRBJ1-1, with TRBD1 as a possible D gene (5 bases). V gave up 2 bases and J gave up 4 bases, with 14 bases separating them. The length of the CDR3 is 15 residues. The germline V gene has CDR1 MNHNS and CDR2 SASEGT. In DNA, the CDR3 is TGTGCCAGCAGTGAAAGACAGAATTGGCCCACTGAAGCTTTCTTT. Translation gives CASSERQNWPTEAFF.

This chain uses TRBV5-1 with TRBJ2-3; D is perhaps TRBD1 (6 bases). The V end was cut by 0 bases, the J end by 2 bases, with 7 bases between. The V gene's germline CDR1 is SGHRS and CDR2 YFSETQ. This CDR3 spans 14 amino acids. This chain's CDR3 is CASSLDRDTDTQYF. CDR3 DNA: TGCGCCAGCAGCTTGGACAGGGACACAGATACGCAGTATTTT.

The genes are TRBV18 and TRBJ2-7, with 7 positions matching TRBD1. The V gene end was trimmed by 5 bases and the J gene end by 2 bases; junction bases not matched to a gene: 9. This CDR3 region has 15 residues. Looked up from germline, CDR1 is KGHSH and CDR2 is LQKENI. CDR3 amino acids: CASSTRTRGTYEQYF. The DNA for the CDR3 is TGTGCCAGCTCAACCCGAACCAGGGGGACCTACGAGCAGTACTTC.

This sequence joins TRBV9 and TRBJ2-3; 12 bases line up with TRBD2. J was trimmed by 6 bases and V by 5 bases; bases with no gene match: 10. CDR3 length: 16 residues. Germline values: CDR1 SGDLS, CDR2 YYNGEE. In DNA, the CDR3 is TGTGCCAGCAGTTTGACTAGCGGGGGCGTCCCGGATACGCAGTATTTT. Translation: CASSLTSGGVPDTQYF.

The CDR3 region is CASTGRTSTDLSSYNEQFF. For the CDR3, the DNA is TGTGCCAGTACCGGTAGGACTTCTACAGACCTCAGCTCCTACAATGAGCAGTTCTTC. This chain uses TRBV19 with TRBJ2-1; a possible D gene is TRBD2 (5 bases). Germline V lookup: CDR1 LNHDA, CDR2 SQIVND (reference sequence). The CDR3 covers 19 residues. Trimming took off 7 bases at V and 0 bases at J, with 25 bases between the two ends.

V is TRBV6-5 and J is TRBJ1-6; D uncertain. The germline V gene has CDR1 MNHEY and CDR2 SVGAGI. V gave up 5 bases and J gave up 14 bases, with 16 bases separating them. This CDR3 has 13 residues. CDR3 sequence (DNA): TGTGCCAGCAGTCCCCCTAATAGTCTGGCCCTCCACTTT. It is translated as CASSPPNSLALHF.

The V and J genes are TRBV5-1 and TRBJ1-6, with TRBD1 matching over 7 bases. The CDR3 spans 15 residues. Germline V gene sequence: CDR1 SGHRS, CDR2 YFSETQ. J lost 12 bases, V lost 5 bases, and 14 bases had no gene match. The CDR3: CASRWGDRDWEPLHF. The CDR3 DNA is TGCGCCAGCAGATGGGGAGACAGGGATTGGGAACCCCTCCACTTT.

As DNA, the CDR3 is TGTGCCAGCAGTCCCGCGACAGGGGATGAGCCCTATAATTCACCCCTCCACTTT. This codes for CASSPATGDEPYNSPLHF. The genes are TRBV5-5 and TRBJ1-6; 8 bases agree with TRBD1. The CDR3 contains 18 residues. Germline V gene data show CDR1 as SGHKS and CDR2 as YYEKEE (reference sequence). V dropped 5 bases and J dropped 2; count of bases not matched to a gene: 12.

The chain joins TRBV28 to TRBJ1-1; 7 nucleotides agree with TRBD1. This CDR3 region has 15 residues. Germline CDR1 is MDHEN and CDR2 is SYDVKM. The V gene end was trimmed by 5 bases and the J gene end by 4 bases; junction bases not matched to a gene: 10. CDR3 residues: CASSPNLDRVTEAFF. DNA for the CDR3: TGTGCCAGCAGTCCGAATTTAGACAGGGTCACTGAAGCTTTCTTT.

The genes are TRBV6-8 and TRBJ1-1; no reliable D call. CDR1 is MNHGY and CDR2 is SAAAGT in the germline V gene. The CDR3 runs 12 residues. V lost 7 bases to trimming and J lost 3 bases, with 9 bases between them. The CDR3 sequence: CASTRLDTEAFF. The CDR3 DNA reads as TGTGCCAGCACGAGGCTGGACACTGAAGCTTTCTTT.

The V gene is TRBV19, the J gene TRBJ1-4; D ambiguous. The CDR3 consists of 14 residues. The germline V gene has CDR1 LNHDA and CDR2 SQIVND (reference sequence). The V end lost 3 bases, the J end lost 8 bases, and 13 bases lay between the germline ends. CDR3 nucleotides: TGTGCCAGTAGTATTCGAGAAAACCTAGAAAAACTGTTTTTT. The encoded protein is CASSIRENLEKLFF.

The V gene is TRBV28, the J gene TRBJ2-3; 11 positions agree with TRBD2. Germline V gene sequence: CDR1 MDHEN, CDR2 SYDVKM. Unmatched junction bases numbered 1, after V lost 5 bases and J lost 0 bases. CDR3 length: 15 amino acids. DNA for the CDR3: TGTGCCAGCAGTGTAGCGGGAGGGAGCACAGATACGCAGTATTTT. Protein sequence: CASSVAGGSTDTQYF.

The sample holds one count of this clone. The genes are TRBV28 and TRBJ2-2; TRBD1 matches 10 bases. J lost 5 bases, V lost 3 bases, and 9 bases had no gene match. The CDR3 covers 17 residues. Germline CDR1 is MDHEN and CDR2 is SYDVKM. The CDR3 protein is CASSFGQGGFRTGELFF. The CDR3 DNA follows: TGTGCCAGCAGTTTCGGACAGGGGGGGTTTCGGACCGGGGAGCTGTTTTTT.

The rearrangement joins TRBV29-1 to TRBJ1-2; D possibly corresponds to TRBD1 (5 bases). The CDR3 is made up of 12 amino acids. Germline V gives CDR1 SQVTM, CDR2 ANQGSEA. V lost 3 bases and J 8 bases, leaving 13 bases between the germline ends. CDR3 coding DNA: TGCAGCGTTGATCAGGGCGGGAACGGCTACACCTTC. Translated, it gives CSVDQGGNGYTF.

This chain connects TRBV9 to TRBJ2-1; D may be TRBD2 (6 bases). CDR3 length: 14 amino acids. Germline CDR1 and CDR2: SGDLS and YYNGEE. Trimming stripped 3 bases from V and 3 bases from J, with 10 bases between. The CDR3 sequence: CASSAGLGYNEQFF. The CDR3 coding sequence is TGTGCCAGCAGCGCGGGACTGGGCTACAATGAGCAGTTCTTC.

The rearrangement links TRBV6-5 to TRBJ1-2; 11 bases fit TRBD1. This CDR3 contains 13 residues. V trimming: 5 bases; J trimming: 7 bases; junction bases outside the gene matches: 3. Germline V gene data show CDR1 as MNHEY and CDR2 as SVGAGI. For the CDR3, the DNA is TGTGCCAGCAGTATCGGGACAGGGGGTGGCTACACCTTC. Translated, it gives CASSIGTGGGYTF.

This sequence joins TRBV29-1 and TRBJ1-6, with D possibly being TRBD1 (6 bases). Germline V gene lookup returns CDR1 SQVTM and CDR2 ANQGSEA. Trimming cost V 4 bases and J 10 bases, with 14 bases left between them. CDR3 size: 13 residues. CDR3 coding DNA: TGCAGCGTTGGCGAAAACAGGGACTCACCCCTCCACTTT. Translation: CSVGENRDSPLHF.

Written as DNA, the CDR3 is TGTGCCAGCAAACCCACAGGGGGCGGTCGGGTTGGCTACACCTTC. Amino acids: CASKPTGGGRVGYTF. The genes are TRBV2 and TRBJ1-2, with 9 bases matching TRBD1. The germline CDR1 and CDR2 sequences are SNHLY and FYNNEI. This CDR3 spans 15 amino acids. V dropped 7 bases and J dropped 7; count of bases not matched to a gene: 13.

The chain couples TRBV19 to TRBJ2-4; tentatively, D is TRBD2 (7 bases). The germline V and J ends were trimmed by 5 bases and 2 bases, with 22 bases remaining between them. This CDR3 has 18 amino acids. Germline V gene sequence: CDR1 LNHDA, CDR2 SQIVND (reference sequence). In nucleotides, the CDR3 is TGTGCCAGTAGTGCTACGGGGGGCTTCACCTTACCCAAAAACATTCAGTACTTC. Its protein is CASSATGGFTLPKNIQYF.

This clone showed up just a few times. J is TRBJ1-5 and V is TRBV9; D is unclear. Trimming cost V 0 bases and J 0 bases, with 7 bases left between them. Germline values: CDR1 SGDLS, CDR2 YYNGEE. There are 15 residues in the CDR3. CDR3 residues: CASSVAGVSNQPQHF. DNA of the CDR3: TGTGCCAGCAGCGTAGCGGGAGTTAGCAATCAGCCCCAGCATTTT.